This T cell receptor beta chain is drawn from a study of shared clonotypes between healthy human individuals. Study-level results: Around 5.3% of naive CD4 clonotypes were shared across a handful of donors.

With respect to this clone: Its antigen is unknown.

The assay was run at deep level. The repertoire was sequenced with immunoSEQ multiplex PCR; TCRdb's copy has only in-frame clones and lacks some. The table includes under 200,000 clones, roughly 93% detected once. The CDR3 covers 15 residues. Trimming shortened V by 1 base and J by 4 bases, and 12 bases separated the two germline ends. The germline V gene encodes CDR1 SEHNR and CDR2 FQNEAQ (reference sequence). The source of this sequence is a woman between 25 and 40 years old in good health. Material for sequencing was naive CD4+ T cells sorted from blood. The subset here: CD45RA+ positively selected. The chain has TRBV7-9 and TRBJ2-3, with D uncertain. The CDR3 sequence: CASSLDLLGPDTQYF. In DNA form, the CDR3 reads TGTGCCAGCAGCTTAGACCTCCTCGGACCAGATACGCAGTATTTT. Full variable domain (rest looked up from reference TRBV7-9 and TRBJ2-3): DTGVSQNPRHKITKRGQNVTFRCDPISEHNRLYWYRQTLGQGPEFLTYFQNEAQLEKSRLLSDRFSAERPKGSFSTLEIQRTEQGDSAMYLCASSLDLLGPDTQYFGPGTRLTVL.